The clone carrying this T cell receptor beta chain has only a few counts. Its target is not known. V was pared by 1 base and J by 3 bases, with 9 bases between. CDR1 is SGHTA and CDR2 is FQGNSA in the germline V gene. The CDR3 totals 14 residues. These data originate in a study of human T cells and chemical hapten exposure. Regarding the study as a whole: Relative to control repertoires, expanded TCRs gave rise to significantly more large CDR3 similarity clusters.

Using its own MiXCR run on the RACE reads, TCRdb lists one record per CDR3 protein. The sample records about 49,000 distinct CDR3 sequences, 9.3% being singletons. Stated time point: patch test 1, 2 weeks after DPC sensitization. Indicated treatment: therapeutic diphenylcyclopropenone sensitization with weekly scalp DPC. The source was whole blood, collected in connection with sensitization to the hapten diphenylcyclopropenone (DPC). The sequence was obtained from a woman between 45 and 60 years old with alopecia areata. Some clones in this sample may be carry-over from other donors' samples. The gene calls are TRBV7-2 and TRBJ2-5; D is unclear. CDR3 residues: CASSLGLRKETQYF. Written as DNA, the CDR3 is TGTGCCAGCAGCTTAGGTCTGCGAAAAGAGACCCAGTACTTC. The variable domain in full, completed from reference TRBV7-2 and TRBJ2-5, reads GAGVSQSPSNKVTEKGKDVELRCDPISGHTALYWYRQSLGQGLEFLIYFQGNSAPDKSGLPSDRFSAERTGGSVSTLTIQRTQQEDSAVYLCASSLGLRKETQYFGPGTRLLVL.